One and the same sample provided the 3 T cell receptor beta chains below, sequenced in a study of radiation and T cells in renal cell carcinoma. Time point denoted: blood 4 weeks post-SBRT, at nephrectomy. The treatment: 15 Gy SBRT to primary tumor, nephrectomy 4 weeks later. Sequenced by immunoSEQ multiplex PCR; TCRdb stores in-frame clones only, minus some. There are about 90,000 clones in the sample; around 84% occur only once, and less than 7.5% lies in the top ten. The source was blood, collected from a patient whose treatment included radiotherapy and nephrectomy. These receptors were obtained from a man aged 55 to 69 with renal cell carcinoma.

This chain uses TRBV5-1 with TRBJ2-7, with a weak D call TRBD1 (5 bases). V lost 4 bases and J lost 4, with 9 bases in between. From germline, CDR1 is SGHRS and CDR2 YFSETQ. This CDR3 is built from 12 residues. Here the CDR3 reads CASSLDRYEQYF. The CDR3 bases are TGCGCCAGCAGCCTTGACAGATACGAGCAGTACTTC.

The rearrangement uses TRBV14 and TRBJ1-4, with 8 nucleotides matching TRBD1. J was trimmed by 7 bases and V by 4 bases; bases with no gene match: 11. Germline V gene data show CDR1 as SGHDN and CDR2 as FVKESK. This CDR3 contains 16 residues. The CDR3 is CASSLWTGRVGEKLFF. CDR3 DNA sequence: TGTGCCAGCAGCCTGTGGACAGGGCGCGTTGGTGAAAAACTGTTTTTT. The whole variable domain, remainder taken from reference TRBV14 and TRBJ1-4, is EAGVTQFPSHSVIEKGQTVTLRCDPISGHDNLYWYRRVMGKEIKFLLHFVKESKQDESGMPNNRFLAERTGGTYSTLKVQPAELEDSGVYFCASSLWTGRVGEKLFFGSGTQLSVL.

The CDR3 bases are TGTGCCAGCAGCTTGCTGGGGTCCTACGAGCAGTACTTC. Translation: CASSLLGSYEQYF. The chain has TRBV5-4 and TRBJ2-7; D is uncertain. Germline V gene lookup returns CDR1 SGHNT and CDR2 YYREEE (reference sequence). Trimming took 1 base from V and 1 from J, leaving 6 bases between them. This CDR3 contains 13 residues.